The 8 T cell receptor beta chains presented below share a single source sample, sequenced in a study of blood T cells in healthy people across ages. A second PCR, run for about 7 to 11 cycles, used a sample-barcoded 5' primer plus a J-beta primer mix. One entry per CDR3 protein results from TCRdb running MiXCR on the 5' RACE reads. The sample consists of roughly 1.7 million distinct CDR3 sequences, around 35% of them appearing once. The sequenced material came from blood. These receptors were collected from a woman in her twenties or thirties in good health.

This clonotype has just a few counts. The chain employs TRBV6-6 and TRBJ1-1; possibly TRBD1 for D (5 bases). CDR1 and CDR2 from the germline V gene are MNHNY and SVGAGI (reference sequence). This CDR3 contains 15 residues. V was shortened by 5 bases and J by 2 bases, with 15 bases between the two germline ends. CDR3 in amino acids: CASSRGRRGNTEAFF. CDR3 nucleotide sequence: TGTGCCAGCAGTAGGGGTCGGCGGGGAAACACTGAAGCTTTCTTT.

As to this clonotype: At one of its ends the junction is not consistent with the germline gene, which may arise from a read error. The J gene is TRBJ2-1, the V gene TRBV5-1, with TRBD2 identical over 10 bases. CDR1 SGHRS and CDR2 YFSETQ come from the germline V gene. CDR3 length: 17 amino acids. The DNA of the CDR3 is TGCGCCAGCAGCTTGTCGGCTAGCGGGGGCTCCTACAATGGGCAGTTCTTC. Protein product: CASSLSASGGSYNGQFF.

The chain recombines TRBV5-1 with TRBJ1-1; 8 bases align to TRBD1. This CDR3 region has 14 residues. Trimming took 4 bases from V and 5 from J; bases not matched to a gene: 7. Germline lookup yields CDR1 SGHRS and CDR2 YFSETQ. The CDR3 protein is CASSQTTGVTEAFF. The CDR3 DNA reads TGCGCCAGCAGCCAAACGACAGGGGTAACTGAAGCTTTCTTT.

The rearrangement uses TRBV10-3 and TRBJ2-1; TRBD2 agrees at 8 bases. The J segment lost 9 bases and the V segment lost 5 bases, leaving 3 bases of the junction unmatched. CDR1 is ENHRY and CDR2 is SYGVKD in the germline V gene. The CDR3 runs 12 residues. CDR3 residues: CAISTSGGEQFF. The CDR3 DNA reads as TGTGCCATCAGTACTAGCGGCGGTGAGCAGTTCTTC.

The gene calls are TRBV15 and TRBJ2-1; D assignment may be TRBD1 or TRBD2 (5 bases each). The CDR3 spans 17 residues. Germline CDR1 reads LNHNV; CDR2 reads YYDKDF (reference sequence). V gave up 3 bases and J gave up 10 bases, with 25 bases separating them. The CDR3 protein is CATSRSGLGRRQAEQFF. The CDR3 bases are TGTGCCACCAGCAGGTCGGGGTTGGGACGGAGGCAAGCAGAGCAGTTCTTC.

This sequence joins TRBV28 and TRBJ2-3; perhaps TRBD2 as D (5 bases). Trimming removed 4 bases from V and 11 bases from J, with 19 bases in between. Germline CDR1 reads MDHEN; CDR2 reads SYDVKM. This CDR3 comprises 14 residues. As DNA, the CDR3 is TGTGCCAGCAGTTCCGGGGTTAGAGCGAAAGGGCAGTATTTT. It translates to CASSSGVRAKGQYF.

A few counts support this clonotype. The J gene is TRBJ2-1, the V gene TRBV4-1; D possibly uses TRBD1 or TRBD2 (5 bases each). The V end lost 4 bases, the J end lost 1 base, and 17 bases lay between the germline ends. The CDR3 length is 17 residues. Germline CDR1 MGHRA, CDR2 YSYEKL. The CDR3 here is CASSPPPGTESYNEQFF. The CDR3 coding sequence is TGCGCCAGCAGCCCGCCCCCGGGGACCGAATCCTACAATGAGCAGTTCTTC.

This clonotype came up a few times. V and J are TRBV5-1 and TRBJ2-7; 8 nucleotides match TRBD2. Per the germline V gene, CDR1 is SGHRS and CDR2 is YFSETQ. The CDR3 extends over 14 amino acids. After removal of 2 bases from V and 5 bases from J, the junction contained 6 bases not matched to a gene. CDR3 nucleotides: TGCGCCAGCAGCTTCGGGACTAGTCCCAACGAGCAGTACTTC. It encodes CASSFGTSPNEQYF.